Shown below are 25 T cell receptor beta chains from a single sample sequenced in a study of shared clonotypes between healthy human individuals. Sequenced by immunoSEQ multiplex PCR; TCRdb stores in-frame clones only, minus some. The profile shows hundreds of thousands of clones, 73% of them singletons. The sequencing input was memory CD4+ T cells sorted from blood. Subset given: CD45RA-negative fraction. These receptors originate from a woman aged 25 to 39 in good health.

The CDR3 coding sequence is TGTGCCAGCTCAGGAAACAGGGCCGGGGAGCTGTTTTTT. It translates to CASSGNRAGELFF. The V call is TRBV18, the J call TRBJ2-2; TRBD1 is a possible D gene (6 bases). With 5 bases removed from V and 6 bases from J, the gap between germline ends came to 10 bases. Germline V CDR1 and CDR2: KGHSH, LQKENI. This CDR3 has 13 amino acids.

As DNA, the CDR3 is TGTGCCAGCAGCTTAGATCCCCGAGCGGGAGAAGCGTACGAGCAGTACTTC. Protein: CASSLDPRAGEAYEQYF. The genes are TRBV11-2 and TRBJ2-7; TRBD2 matches at 8 bases. The CDR3 sequence is 17 residues long. V lost 0 bases, J lost 4 bases, and 11 bases stayed unmatched. Germline V lookup: CDR1 SGHAT, CDR2 FQNNGV.

The gene calls are TRBV7-9 and TRBJ2-3; no definite D call. Germline CDR1 reads SEHNR; CDR2 reads FQNEAQ (reference sequence). The CDR3 is 13 residues long. V shed 2 bases and J shed 2 bases, with 5 bases lying between them. The CDR3 bases are TGTGCCAGCAGCTTACTGTCCACAGATACGCAGTATTTT. As protein: CASSLLSTDTQYF.

This clone was detected only a few times. The chain combines TRBV11-2 with TRBJ2-1; 11 positions agree with TRBD1. J gave up 4 bases and V 0 bases, and 5 bases lay outside the gene matches. The length of the CDR3 is 17 residues. Germline V gene lookup returns CDR1 SGHAT and CDR2 FQNNGV. The CDR3 nucleotides read TGTGCCAGCAGCTTAGACTTTGGGACAGGGGGATACAATGAGCAGTTCTTC. It encodes CASSLDFGTGGYNEQFF. The full variable domain, with the rest looked up from reference TRBV11-2 and TRBJ2-1, is EAGVAQSPRYKIIEKRQSVAFWCNPISGHATLYWYQQILGQGPKLLIQFQNNGVVDDSQLPKDRFSAERLKGVDSTLKIQPAKLEDSAVYLCASSLDFGTGGYNEQFFGPGTRLTVL.

The rearrangement links TRBV5-1 to TRBJ2-3; possibly TRBD1 for D (5 bases). Trimming removed 0 bases at V and 1 base at J, with 12 bases between. Per germline, CDR1 SGHRS and CDR2 YFSETQ. The CDR3 runs to 16 residues. The CDR3 nucleotides read TGCGCCAGCAGCTTGGCCAACGGCAGGGGCACAGATACGCAGTATTTT. Translating gives CASSLANGRGTDTQYF.

CDR3 protein: CASSLILSGANVLTF. The CDR3 coding sequence is TGTGCCAGCAGTTTAATCCTGTCTGGGGCCAACGTCCTGACTTTC. The chain recombines TRBV28 with TRBJ2-6; no definite D call. Looked up from germline, CDR1 is MDHEN and CDR2 is SYDVKM. The ends were cut back, 2 bases at V and 1 base at J, with 6 bases in the middle. The CDR3 extends over 15 amino acids. Full variable domain (missing parts from reference TRBV28 and TRBJ2-6): DVKVTQSSRYLVKRTGEKVFLECVQDMDHENMFWYRQDPGLGLRLIYFSYDVKMKEKGDIPEGYSVSREKKERFSLILESASTNQTSMYLCASSLILSGANVLTFGAGSRLTVL.

J is TRBJ2-5 and V is TRBV18, with D perhaps TRBD1 or TRBD2 (5 bases each). V shed 4 bases and J shed 5 bases, with 17 bases lying between them. The CDR3 is made up of 15 amino acids. The germline CDR1 and CDR2 sequences are KGHSH and LQKENI. The CDR3 here is CASSLAGTHAETQYF. As DNA, the CDR3 is TGTGCCAGCTCACTTGCCGGGACCCATGCGGAGACCCAGTACTTC.

The gene calls are TRBV4-1 and TRBJ2-2; D gene unclear. The germline CDR1 and CDR2 sequences are MGHRA and YSYEKL. This CDR3 region has 20 residues. The V gene lost 6 bases and the J gene lost 3 bases, with 29 bases spanning the gap. CDR3 sequence: CASSPQQSPVLVGDTGELFF. The DNA of the CDR3 is TGCGCCAGCAGTCCACAGCAGAGTCCAGTTTTAGTAGGTGACACCGGGGAGCTGTTTTTT.

V usage is TRBV28 and J usage is TRBJ2-7; D not certain. Trimming pared 3 bases from V and 3 bases from J, leaving 9 bases between. Germline CDR1 MDHEN, CDR2 SYDVKM. This CDR3 contains 13 residues. The CDR3 sequence is CASSFGVDYEQYF. For the CDR3, the DNA is TGTGCCAGCAGTTTCGGTGTGGACTACGAGCAGTACTTC.

The J gene is TRBJ1-1, the V gene TRBV5-6; 9 nucleotides match TRBD1. Germline CDR1 is SGHDT and CDR2 is YYEEEE. V was clipped by 0 bases and J by 5 bases; unmatched bases: 5. CDR3 length: 15 amino acids. CDR3 nucleotide sequence: TGTGCCAGCAGCTTGGTGGGACAGGGCAGAACTGAAGCTTTCTTT. Translated: CASSLVGQGRTEAFF. Filled out from reference TRBV5-6 and TRBJ1-1, the complete variable domain reads DAGVTQSPTHLIKTRGQQVTLRCSPKSGHDTVSWYQQALGQGPQFIFQYYEEEERQRGNFPDRFSGHQFPNYSSELNVNALLLGDSALYLCASSLVGQGRTEAFFGQGTRLTVV.

The rearrangement joins TRBV2 to TRBJ2-3; D is unresolved. Germline V gene sequence: CDR1 SNHLY, CDR2 FYNNEI. The CDR3 consists of 13 residues. V lost 6 bases, J lost 3 bases, and 10 bases lay in between. CDR3 nucleotide sequence: TGTGCCAGCAGCCGCGCTGAAACAGATACGCAGTATTTT. Amino acid sequence: CASSRAETDTQYF.

This clone was seen a handful of times. The chain combines TRBV19 with TRBJ2-6; TRBD2 matches at 12 bases. Trimming took 5 bases from V and 3 from J; bases not matched to a gene: 5. The germline V gene encodes CDR1 LNHDA and CDR2 SQIVND (reference sequence). CDR3 length: 17 residues. CDR3 loop: CASSSPSGRGGANVLTF. CDR3 coding DNA: TGTGCCAGTAGTTCCCCTAGCGGGAGGGGTGGGGCCAACGTCCTGACTTTC.

The chain combines TRBV7-9 with TRBJ2-2; 7 bases are a match to TRBD2. The J segment lost 0 bases and the V segment lost 5 bases, leaving 6 bases of the junction unmatched. This CDR3 contains 16 residues. From germline, CDR1 is SEHNR and CDR2 FQNEAQ (reference sequence). CDR3 region: CASSRLAVANTGELFF. Here the CDR3 DNA reads TGTGCCAGCAGCCGTCTAGCGGTCGCGAACACCGGGGAGCTGTTTTTT.

This chain connects TRBV7-6 to TRBJ1-1; no clear D. The germline V and J ends were trimmed by 5 bases and 10 bases, with 14 bases remaining between them. The germline CDR1 and CDR2 sequences are SGHVS and FNYEAQ. This CDR3 region has 12 residues. CDR3 nucleotides: TGTGCCAGCAGCCCAGACCCGTACGGAGCTTTCTTT. It codes for CASSPDPYGAFF.

This clone has just a few counts. This chain joins TRBV7-9 and TRBJ1-4; weak D call: TRBD1 (5 bases). V was shortened by 5 bases and J by 2 bases, with 12 bases between the two germline ends. Germline CDR1 and CDR2: SEHNR and FQNEAQ (reference sequence). The CDR3 totals 15 residues. CDR3 protein: CASSPGGVTNEKLFF. Here the CDR3 DNA reads TGTGCCAGCAGCCCCGGGGGGGTGACTAATGAAAAACTGTTTTTT.

This chain connects TRBV28 to TRBJ2-7; a possible D gene is TRBD1 (6 bases). V shed 6 bases and J shed 4 bases, with 19 bases lying between them. The CDR3 has 15 residues. Germline CDR1 and CDR2: MDHEN and SYDVKM. The CDR3 DNA is TGTGCCAGCAGCCCCAGGGGATCCACCCCATACGAGCAGTACTTC. Its protein is CASSPRGSTPYEQYF.

The chain recombines TRBV4-1 with TRBJ1-5, with 8 bases lining up with TRBD1. The ends lost 3 bases at V and 5 bases at J; junction bases unmatched: 15. The CDR3 has 18 amino acids. The germline V gene encodes CDR1 MGHRA and CDR2 YSYEKL. The CDR3 protein is CASSQGTLTGGGHQPQHF. CDR3 sequence (DNA): TGCGCCAGCAGCCAGGGGACTCTCACAGGGGGAGGGCATCAGCCCCAGCATTTT.

This chain joins TRBV4-1 and TRBJ1-4, with TRBD1 matching over 8 bases. After removal of 5 bases from V and 7 bases from J, the junction contained 6 bases not matched to a gene. From germline, CDR1 is MGHRA and CDR2 YSYEKL. The CDR3 is 14 amino acids. The CDR3 coding sequence is TGCGCCAGCAGCTCACAGGGGGAATTTGAAAAACTGTTTTTT. Translated: CASSSQGEFEKLFF.

For this clone: At one of its ends the junction is not consistent with the germline gene, which may arise from a read error. This chain uses TRBV10-3 with TRBJ1-1; no clear D. Germline-derived CDR1 and CDR2 are ENHRY and SYGVKD. The CDR3 is 13 amino acids. The CDR3 DNA reads TGTGCCAGCAGTCGATATGCGAACACTGAAGCTTTCTTT. This translates into CASSRYANTEAFF.

The chain recombines TRBV5-1 with TRBJ2-7; a possible D gene is TRBD1 (7 bases). In germline, CDR1 is SGHRS, CDR2 YFSETQ. CDR3 length: 13 residues. V was clipped by 8 bases and J by 3 bases, with 15 bases between them. This CDR3 is CASSGQESYEQYF. The CDR3 coding sequence is TGCGCCAGTAGCGGACAGGAGAGCTACGAGCAGTACTTC.

This sequence joins TRBV14 and TRBJ2-7; a weak D match, TRBD1 (5 bases). V lost 4 bases to trimming and J lost 4 bases, with 17 bases between them. The CDR3 runs 15 residues. Per germline, CDR1 SGHDN and CDR2 FVKESK. In DNA, the CDR3 is TGTGCCAGCAGCCCTCAGGCGAGTAGGGGTTACGAGCAGTACTTC. It is translated as CASSPQASRGYEQYF.

J is TRBJ2-3 and V is TRBV2; 11 bases are shared with TRBD2. CDR1 and CDR2 from the germline V gene are SNHLY and FYNNEI. The CDR3 loop spans 15 amino acids. The V segment lost 10 bases and the J segment 5 bases; nucleotides outside the gene matches: 11. The DNA for the CDR3 is TGTGCCACCGCACTAGCGGGAGTTTTCAGAGATACGCAGTATTTT. Translating gives CATALAGVFRDTQYF.

This clone was recorded only once. The chain couples TRBV6-1 to TRBJ2-4; tentative D call: TRBD2 (5 bases). This CDR3 comprises 20 residues. Germline V gene data show CDR1 as MNHNS and CDR2 as SASEGT. Trimming left V 4 bases short and J 0 bases short, with 25 bases between. This CDR3 is CASSALTSGSSTLAKNIQYF. The CDR3 region has the DNA TGTGCCAGCAGTGCCTTAACTAGTGGAAGTTCGACTCTAGCCAAAAACATTCAGTACTTC.

The DNA for the CDR3 is TGTGCCAGTAGGACCACTGGGGCCAACGTCCTGACTTTC. The encoded protein is CASRTTGANVLTF. The chain has TRBV19 and TRBJ2-6; D unclear. Germline CDR1 is LNHDA and CDR2 is SQIVND (reference sequence). Trimming left V 6 bases short and J 2 bases short, with 5 bases between. The CDR3 totals 13 residues.

The CDR3, as DNA: TGTGCCAGCAGAGGGGGCTATGGAAACACCATATATTTT. Translated: CASRGGYGNTIYF. V is TRBV2 and J is TRBJ1-3, with TRBD1 matching 7 bases. The CDR3 loop spans 13 amino acids. The ends lost 6 bases at V and 3 bases at J; junction bases unmatched: 2. Per germline, CDR1 SNHLY and CDR2 FYNNEI.